At least ten counts were recorded for the clone carrying this T cell receptor (beta chain). The antigen remains undetermined. MiXCR, run by TCRdb on the reads, gives a single entry per CDR3 protein. The profile shows about 180,000 distinct CDR3 sequences, about 20% of them singletons. CDR3 length: 15 amino acids. Trimming removed 4 bases from V and 1 base from J; junction bases left unmatched: 4. Germline CDR1 is SGHNT and CDR2 is YYREEE (reference sequence). The sample is drawn from a study of T cell repertoires in cytomegalovirus infection. The sequence was obtained from a human donor in good health (CMV status not recorded). Some clones in this sample may be carry-over from other donors' samples. Here the sequenced sample was CD8+ T cells from cultured PBMCs, taken from culture after CMV antigen stimulation. The chain employs TRBV5-4 and TRBJ2-1; 8 positions match TRBD1. The CDR3 DNA reads TGTGCCAGCAGCCCCACAGGGGGTTCCTACAATGAGCAGTTCTTC. Its protein product is CASSPTGGSYNEQFF.